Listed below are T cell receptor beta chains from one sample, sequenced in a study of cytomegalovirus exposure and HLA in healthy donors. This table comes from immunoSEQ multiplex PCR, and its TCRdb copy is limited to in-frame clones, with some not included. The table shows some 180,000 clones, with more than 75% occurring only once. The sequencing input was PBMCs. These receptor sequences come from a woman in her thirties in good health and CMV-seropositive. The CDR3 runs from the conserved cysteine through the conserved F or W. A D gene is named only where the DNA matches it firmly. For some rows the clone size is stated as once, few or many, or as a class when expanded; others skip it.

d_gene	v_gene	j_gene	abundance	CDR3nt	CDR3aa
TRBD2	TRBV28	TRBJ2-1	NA	TGTGCCAGCAGCTCTGGGGGGGTTCGGGGGTCTCAGTTCTTC	CASSSGGVRGSQFF
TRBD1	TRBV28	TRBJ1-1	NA	TGTGCCAGCTCTCCACTGGGACAGGGGGTAATGAACACTGAAGCTTTCTTT	CASSPLGQGVMNTEAFF
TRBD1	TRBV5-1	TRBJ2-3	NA	TGCGCCAGCAGCCGGGGACAGTCCGCCACAGATACGCAGTATTTT	CASSRGQSATDTQYF
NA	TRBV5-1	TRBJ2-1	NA	TGCGCCAGCAGCCCGGCGGGGTTTTATGAGCAGTTCTTC	CASSPAGFYEQFF
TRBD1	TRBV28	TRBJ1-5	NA	TGTGCCAGCAGCCTGGATGGACAGGGCAGCAATCAGCCCCAGCATTTT	CASSLDGQGSNQPQHF
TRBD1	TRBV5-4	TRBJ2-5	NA	TGTGCCACAGGGGGCTCACAAGAGACCCAGTACTTC	CATGGSQETQYF
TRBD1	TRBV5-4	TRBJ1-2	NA	TGTGCCAGCAGACCGGGACAGGGGCCTTATGGCTACACCTTC	CASRPGQGPYGYTF
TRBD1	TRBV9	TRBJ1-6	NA	TGTGCCAGCAGCCAACGGGACAGAAATTCACCCCTCCACTTT	CASSQRDRNSPLHF
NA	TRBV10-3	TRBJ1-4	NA	TGTGCCATCAGTGAGTCGCGGCCAGCTAATGAAAAACTGTTTTTT	CAISESRPANEKLFF
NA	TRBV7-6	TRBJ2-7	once	TGTGCCAGCAGCTTCCGAGGGAGTGAGCAGTACTTC	CASSFRGSEQYF
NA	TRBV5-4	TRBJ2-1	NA	TGTGCCAGCAGCTCACGACAGGCACCCGGGGACAATGAGCAGTTCTTC	CASSSRQAPGDNEQFF
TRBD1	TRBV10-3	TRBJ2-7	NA	TGTGCCATCAGTGAGTCTGGGACAGGGGGCCATCCTGGTAGGTACGAGCAGTACTTC	CAISESGTGGHPGRYEQYF
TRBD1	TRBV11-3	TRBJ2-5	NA	TGTGCCAGCAGCAGGATCTGGGACAGGGAGACCCAGTACTTC	CASSRIWDRETQYF
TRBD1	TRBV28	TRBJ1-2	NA	TGTGCCAGCAGTTCCGGACAGGGGGCTGCCTATGGCTACACCTTC	CASSSGQGAAYGYTF
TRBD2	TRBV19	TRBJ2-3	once	TGTGCCAGTACCCTCGGGGGGGCCTACACAGATACGCAGTATTTT	CASTLGGAYTDTQYF
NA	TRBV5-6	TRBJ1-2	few	TGTGCCAGCACCACCCCGGGTTTGATGGATGGCTACACCTTC	CASTTPGLMDGYTF
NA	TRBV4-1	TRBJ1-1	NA	TGCGCCAGCAGCCCGGACAGAGTGAACACTGAAGCTTTCTTT	CASSPDRVNTEAFF
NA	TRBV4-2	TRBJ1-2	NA	TGTGCCAGCAGCCAAGAGCAGGTCACAGTACCTAACTCTAACTATGGCTACACCTTC	CASSQEQVTVPNSNYGYTF
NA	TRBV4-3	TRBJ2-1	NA	TGCGCCAGCAGCCAAGAACCCGTGGGAGGAGATGAGCAGTTCTTC	CASSQEPVGGDEQFF
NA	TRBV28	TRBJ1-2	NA	TGTGCCAGCAGTAGACAAAACTATGGCTACACCTTC	CASSRQNYGYTF
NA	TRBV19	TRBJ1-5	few	TGTGCCAGTAGTATGTCCACGGGGGGCGTCCAGCCCCAGCATTTT	CASSMSTGGVQPQHF
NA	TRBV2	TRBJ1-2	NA	TGTGCCAGCAATCAGGGTCGGGATGGCTACACCTTC	CASNQGRDGYTF
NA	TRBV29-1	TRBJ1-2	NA	TGCAGCGTTGCCAAACCGGGGGCTAACTATGGCTACACCTTC	CSVAKPGANYGYTF
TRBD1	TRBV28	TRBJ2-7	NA	TGTGCCAGCAGCTCACAGGGGATGGCCTACGAGCAGTACTTC	CASSSQGMAYEQYF
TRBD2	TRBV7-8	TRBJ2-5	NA	TGTGCCAGCAGCTCCCTGGGGGGGACTACCCAAGAGACCCAGTACTTC	CASSSLGGTTQETQYF